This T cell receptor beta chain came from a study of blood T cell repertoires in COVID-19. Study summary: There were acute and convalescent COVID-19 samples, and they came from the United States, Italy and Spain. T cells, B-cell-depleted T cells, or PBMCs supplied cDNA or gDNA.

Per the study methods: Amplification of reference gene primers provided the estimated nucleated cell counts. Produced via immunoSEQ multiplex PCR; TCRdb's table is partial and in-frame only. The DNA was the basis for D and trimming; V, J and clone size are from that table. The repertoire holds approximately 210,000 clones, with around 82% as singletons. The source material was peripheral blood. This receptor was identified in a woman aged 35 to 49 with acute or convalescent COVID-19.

CDR3 bases: TGTGCCAGCGTAGGACAGATGAACACTGAAGCTTTCTTT. Its translation: CASVGQMNTEAFF. The rearrangement joins TRBV2 to TRBJ1-1; D perhaps matches TRBD1 (6 bases). V lost 8 bases and J lost 0, with 10 bases in between. Looked up from germline, CDR1 is SNHLY and CDR2 is FYNNEI. CDR3 length: 13 residues.